The sequence of this TCR beta chain was determined in a study of blood T cells in healthy people across ages. This clonotype has only a few counts. Together with a sample-barcoded 5' primer, a J-beta primer mix was included in a second PCR lasting about 7 to 12 cycles. One entry per CDR3 protein, called by TCRdb with MiXCR from the 5' RACE reads. Of roughly 800,000 distinct CDR3 sequences listed, 25% were seen once; the top ten hold under 4%. V lost 5 bases, J lost 0 bases, and 8 bases lay in between. The CDR3 runs 12 residues. Looked up from germline, CDR1 is SQVTM and CDR2 is ANQGSEA. A further study also used this sample, focusing on T cells of mothers and their children. This second study notes: cDNA synthesis used all extracted RNA, approximately 1.5 ug per 15 ul. Each child gave a few million TCR beta CDR3 reads (each mother, over 9.5 million).

Sequencing was performed on blood. This clonotype was obtained from a boy between 10 and 17 years old in good health. This chain joins TRBV29-1 and TRBJ2-7, with no clear D. CDR3 region: CSVLAASYEQYF. The CDR3 bases are TGCAGCGTTTTAGCAGCCTCCTACGAGCAGTACTTC.